This entry concerns a single T cell receptor beta chain. This record belongs to a study of control samples from healthy donors and cancer patients. The V gene's germline CDR1 is DFQATT and CDR2 SNEGSKA (reference sequence). The CDR3 spans 11 residues. Trimming took off 1 base at V and 9 bases at J, with 7 bases between the two ends. The assay was immunoSEQ multiplex PCR, and TCRdb's table has in-frame clones only and misses some. The table has approximately 150,000 clones, roughly 90% seen once; the top ten hold about 7.9%. The chain links TRBV20-1 to TRBJ2-1; D uncertain. This sequence was found in a middle-aged man with head and neck cancer. The sample taken for sequencing was PBMCs. CDR3: CSARVGPEQFF. The CDR3 bases are TGCAGTGCTAGAGTTGGACCTGAGCAGTTCTTC.